These 22 T cell receptor beta chains were all obtained from the same sample, sequenced in a study of molecular identifiers for immune sequencing clone quantification. TCRdb re-analysed the PCR reads in MiXCR, keeping a single row per CDR3 protein. The sample gives some 590,000 distinct CDR3 sequences, roughly 25% of which show up once; 0.6% to 0.9% is in the top ten. Input material: naive CD8+ T cells from blood, with Jurkat cell RNA spiked in. Subset in this sample: FACS-sorted CD8+CD4-CCR7+CD45RA+ naive T cells. All receptors derive from a human donor in good health. Some libraries in this study had Jurkat cell RNA spiked in.

The genes are TRBV11-1 and TRBJ2-3; the D is unclear. CDR1 and CDR2 (germline): SGHAT, FQDESV (reference sequence). V was clipped by 5 bases and J by 2 bases, with 14 bases between them. This CDR3 region has 15 residues. CDR3 amino acids: CASSPPGRYTDTQYF. The CDR3, as DNA: TGTGCCAGCAGCCCCCCCGGGCGATACACAGATACGCAGTATTTT. Based on the CDR3 plus reference TRBV11-1 and TRBJ2-3, the full variable domain is EAEVAQSPRYKITEKSQAVAFWCDPISGHATLYWYRQILGQGPELLVQFQDESVVDDSQLPKDRFSAERLKGVDSTLKIQPAELGDSAMYLCASSPPGRYTDTQYFGPGTRLTVL.

This clonotype came up many times. The genes are TRBV6-1 and TRBJ1-5; D is perhaps TRBD1 (6 bases). V dropped 1 base and J dropped 5 bases, with 15 bases sitting between them. This CDR3 is 16 amino acids long. Germline lookup yields CDR1 MNHNS and CDR2 SASEGT. CDR3 amino acids: CASSEEQGTWDQPQHF. The CDR3 nucleotides are TGTGCCAGCAGTGAAGAACAGGGAACCTGGGATCAGCCCCAGCATTTT.

The chain links TRBV7-9 to TRBJ2-2, with D unclear. Germline V CDR1 and CDR2: SEHNR, FQNEAQ (reference sequence). V was shortened by 5 bases and J by 6 bases, with 13 bases between the two germline ends. The CDR3 totals 14 residues. The CDR3 reads CASSQIPCPGELFF. CDR3 nucleotides: TGTGCCAGCAGCCAAATACCGTGCCCCGGGGAGCTGTTTTTT.

This clonotype has a handful of counts. J is TRBJ2-1 and V is TRBV3-1, with 8 nucleotides matching TRBD1. This CDR3 has 15 residues. Germline V gives CDR1 LGHDT, CDR2 YNNKEL (reference sequence). The V segment lost 8 bases and the J segment 8 bases; nucleotides outside the gene matches: 14. The CDR3 nucleotides read TGTGCCAGCCGAGGGACAGGCCTGGGGATGGATGAGCAGTTCTTC. Amino acids: CASRGTGLGMDEQFF.

CDR3 DNA: TGTGCCAGTAGTAGAATGGGAGACACTGAAGCTTTCTTT. Its translation is CASSRMGDTEAFF. The J gene is TRBJ1-1, the V gene TRBV19; D is uncertain. With 4 bases removed from V and 3 bases from J, the gap between germline ends came to 9 bases. This CDR3 has 13 residues. From germline, CDR1 is LNHDA and CDR2 SQIVND (reference sequence).

This clonotype was counted ten times or more. The junction and the germline gene differ at one end; a read error may be behind it. This chain uses TRBV20-1 with TRBJ2-5; D is unresolved. The CDR3 contains 13 residues. CDR1 and CDR2 from the germline V gene are DFQATT and SNEGSKA (reference sequence). This CDR3 reads CSARGRLQETQYF. CDR3 DNA: TGCAGTGCCAGAGGTCGCCTCCAAGAGACCCAGTACTTC.

Turning to this clonotype: A single base separates this from a much larger clone, so it may be a read error. The rearrangement joins TRBV30 to TRBJ1-4; tentatively, D is TRBD1 (5 bases). Germline loops: CDR1 GTSNPN, CDR2 SVGIG (reference sequence). The ends were cut back, 2 bases at V and 4 bases at J, with 14 bases in the middle. CDR3 length: 15 amino acids. CDR3 region: CAWSSVDSYNEKLFF. Here the CDR3 DNA reads TGTGCCTGGAGTTCAGTAGACAGTTATAATGAAAAACTGTTTTTT.

The CDR3 loop reads CASSFGTGGLTDTQYF. CDR3 nucleotides: TGTGCCAGCAGCTTCGGAACAGGGGGACTCACAGATACGCAGTATTTT. The genes are TRBV5-6 and TRBJ2-3, with TRBD1 matching over 8 bases. Germline V gene data show CDR1 as SGHDT and CDR2 as YYEEEE. The CDR3 consists of 16 residues. V shed 2 bases, J shed 2 bases, and the junction held 7 bases outside the gene matches.

With regard to this clonotype: One base away lies a much larger clone, so this may be a sequencing read error. V and J are TRBV7-8 and TRBJ1-5; 7 bases line up with TRBD1. The CDR3 consists of 16 residues. Losses at the gene ends were 3 bases for V and 0 bases for J; bases not matched to a gene: 5. Germline-derived CDR1 and CDR2 are SGHVS and FQNEAQ. The CDR3 sequence is CASSFGRGASNQPQHF. The CDR3 coding sequence is TGTGCCAGCAGCTTCGGCAGGGGGGCTAGCAATCAGCCCCAGCATTTT.

This clonotype has at least ten counts. This sequence joins TRBV4-3 and TRBJ2-5; the match to TRBD2 covers 11 bases. Unmatched junction bases numbered 4, after V lost 2 bases and J lost 5 bases. CDR1 is LGHNA, CDR2 YSLEER, per germline. This CDR3 is 15 amino acids long. The CDR3 loop is CASSQTSGRTETQYF. As DNA, the CDR3 is TGCGCCAGCAGCCAAACTAGCGGGAGAACGGAGACCCAGTACTTC.

The chain joins TRBV9 to TRBJ1-5; TRBD1 agrees at 9 bases. With V trimmed by 4 bases and J by 6 bases, 8 bases remained unmatched. Per the germline V gene, CDR1 is SGDLS and CDR2 is YYNGEE. This CDR3 region has 15 residues. The CDR3 DNA reads as TGTGCCAGCAGCTCCCGGGACAGGGTTCGTCAGCCCCAGCATTTT. This codes for CASSSRDRVRQPQHF.

This chain joins TRBV7-9 and TRBJ2-7, with TRBD1 matching 7 bases. Trimming took 0 bases from V and 5 from J; bases not matched to a gene: 10. Germline V gene data show CDR1 as SEHNR and CDR2 as FQNEAQ (reference sequence). The CDR3 is made up of 16 amino acids. The CDR3 DNA reads TGTGCCAGCAGCTTAGCCCCCGGGACAGATGAGCACGAGCAGTACTTC. Amino acids: CASSLAPGTDEHEQYF.

In its sample, this clonotype was seen many times. The chain combines TRBV7-3 with TRBJ2-3; the D call may be TRBD1 or TRBD2 (5 bases each). V was trimmed by 3 bases and J by 2 bases, leaving 12 bases between them. CDR3 length: 15 residues. Looked up from germline, CDR1 is SGHTA and CDR2 is FQGTGA. DNA for the CDR3: TGTGCCAGCAGCTTTCTGGGGACGTCCACAGATACGCAGTATTTT. This codes for CASSFLGTSTDTQYF. The complete variable domain, with remaining parts taken from reference TRBV7-3 and TRBJ2-3, reads GAGVSQTPSNKVTEKGKYVELRCDPISGHTALYWYRQSLGQGPEFLIYFQGTGAADDSGLPNDRFFAVRPEGSVSTLKIQRTERGDSAVYLCASSFLGTSTDTQYFGPGTRLTVL.

This clonotype was counted between two and nine times. The chain carries TRBV27 and TRBJ2-7; D is possibly TRBD1 or TRBD2 (5 bases each). The length of the CDR3 is 15 residues. With 5 bases removed from V and 1 base from J, the gap between germline ends came to 15 bases. CDR1 MNHEY and CDR2 SMNVEV come from the germline V gene (reference sequence). CDR3 residues: CASSVWTRGSYEQYF. The DNA for the CDR3 is TGTGCCAGCAGTGTGTGGACACGGGGTTCCTACGAGCAGTACTTC.

Comments on this clonotype: A clone one base away is much larger, so this may be a read error. The V and J genes are TRBV7-9 and TRBJ1-3; D is unresolved. Germline-derived CDR1 and CDR2 are SEHNR and FQNEAQ (reference sequence). This CDR3 is built from 12 residues. CDR3 in amino acids: CAGSSDGDTIYF. The CDR3 DNA reads as TGTGCCGGCAGCTCAGACGGGGACACCATATATTTT. Using reference TRBV7-9 and TRBJ1-3 for the parts outside the CDR3, the full variable domain is DTGVSQNPRHKITKRGQNVTFRCDPISEHNRLYWYRQTLGQGPEFLTYFQNEAQLEKSRLLSDRFSAERPKGSFSTLEIQRTEQGDSAMYLCAGSSDGDTIYFGEGSWLTVV.

The chain carries TRBV12-3 or TRBV12-4 and TRBJ2-4; the D gene could be TRBD1 or TRBD2 (7 bases each). This CDR3 comprises 15 residues. The ends were cut back, 3 bases at V and 7 bases at J, with 16 bases in the middle. In nucleotides, the CDR3 is TGTGCCAGCAGTTTGGAGGGAGGGGGCATTAACATTCAGTACTTC. Encoded protein: CASSLEGGGINIQYF.

About this clonotype: Being one base from a much bigger clone, this may be a read error. The V call is TRBV7-9, the J call TRBJ2-6, with TRBD1 identical over 8 bases. Germline V gene data show CDR1 as SEHNR and CDR2 as FQNEAQ (reference sequence). The CDR3 totals 15 residues. As DNA, the CDR3 is TGTGCCAACAGCTCTCAGGGGGCGAGGGCCAACGTCCTGACTTTC. It translates to CANSSQGARANVLTF.

This clonotype was recorded at least ten times. Written as DNA, the CDR3 is TGTGCCAGCAGCCAAGGGTTTAGCTCCTACAATGAGCAGTTCTTC. This codes for CASSQGFSSYNEQFF. The genes are TRBV3-1 and TRBJ2-1; no definite D call. Trimming removed 1 base from V and 0 bases from J, with 7 bases in between. Germline loops: CDR1 LGHDT, CDR2 YNNKEL (reference sequence). This CDR3 region has 15 residues.

Many counts were recorded for this clonotype. The genes are TRBV13 and TRBJ2-3, with D possibly TRBD2 on 5 matching bases. From germline, CDR1 is PRHDT and CDR2 FYEKMQ (reference sequence). CDR3 length: 14 amino acids. V was trimmed by 7 bases and J by 1 base, leaving 12 bases between them. The CDR3, as DNA: TGTGCCAGCACCCAAGGGCGGGGCACAGATACGCAGTATTTT. It codes for CASTQGRGTDTQYF.

This clonotype was detected a few times. CDR3 residues: CASSLAGNSGNTIYF. The CDR3 DNA reads TGTGCCAGCAGCTTAGCTGGCAACTCTGGAAACACCATATATTTT. The chain recombines TRBV7-6 with TRBJ1-3; D remains unclear. The CDR3 has 15 residues. Germline lookup yields CDR1 SGHVS and CDR2 FNYEAQ. V was clipped by 0 bases and J by 0 bases, with 6 bases between them.

This clonotype was recorded at least ten times. The chain links TRBV4-1 to TRBJ1-1, with a tentative D call TRBD1 (6 bases). In germline, CDR1 is MGHRA, CDR2 YSYEKL. Trimming left V 0 bases short and J 8 bases short, with 13 bases between. This CDR3 has 14 residues. The CDR3 is CASSQDRTATEAFF. DNA for the CDR3: TGCGCCAGCAGCCAAGATAGGACAGCTACAGAAGCTTTCTTT.

Turning to this clonotype: This sequence may be a read error, since a much larger clone differs from it by one base. The CDR3 nucleotides read TGCAGCGTTGAAGAGAGGACATCGGGACAGGGAGAGGAGCTGGTTTTT. This translates into CSVEERTSGQGEELVF. This chain joins TRBV29-1 and TRBJ2-2; 9 nucleotides match TRBD1. The CDR3 sequence is 16 residues long. Germline loops: CDR1 SQVTM, CDR2 ANQGSEA.